This is a list of T cell receptor beta chains from one sample in a study of chronic HIV infection and antiretroviral therapy. TCRdb analysed the 5' RACE reads with MiXCR anew, one entry per CDR3 protein. The data contain about 38,000 distinct CDR3 sequences, roughly 8.8% of them singletons. Sequences were obtained from peripheral blood. Source of these receptors: an adult who had HIV and had not received antiretroviral therapy, or was an uninfected healthy control (not recorded which). CDR3s include the opening cysteine and the closing phenylalanine or tryptophan. D genes are given only for firm matches. Some rows mark clone size as missing; the rest say once, few, many or name a class of expanded clone.

v_call	d_call	j_call	clone_size	cdr3_aa	cdr3_nt
TRBV20-1	.	TRBJ2-1	.	CSARDPRDNEQFF	TGCAGTGCTAGAGATCCCCGTGACAATGAGCAGTTCTTC
TRBV2	.	TRBJ2-3	many	CASMRVAPDTQYF	TGTGCCAGCATGAGAGTAGCCCCAGATACGCAGTATTTT
TRBV10-3	.	TRBJ2-7	many	CAISPSSIYEQYF	TGTGCCATCAGTCCCTCCTCGATTTACGAGCAGTACTTC
TRBV27	.	TRBJ1-1	many	CASSLYGGENTEAFF	TGTGCCAGCAGTTTATATGGGGGGGAGAACACTGAAGCTTTCTTT
TRBV28	.	TRBJ1-1	.	CAGGGASDTEAFF	TGTGCCGGGGGGGGGGCGTCTGACACTGAAGCTTTCTTT
TRBV15	.	TRBJ2-4	many	CATSRDSERDIQYF	TGTGCCACCAGCAGAGATTCCGAACGGGACATTCAGTACTTC
TRBV20-1	.	TRBJ1-6	many	CSAETGYNSPLHF	TGCAGTGCCGAGACAGGCTATAATTCACCCCTCCACTTT
TRBV28	.	TRBJ1-5	many	CASTPGGAQSNQPQHF	TGTGCCAGCACCCCCGGGGGGGCGCAAAGCAATCAGCCCCAGCATTTT
TRBV29-1	TRBD2	TRBJ2-5	.	CSALSGRAAETQYF	TGCAGCGCCCTTAGCGGGAGGGCGGCAGAGACCCAGTACTTC
TRBV20-1	.	TRBJ1-5	many	CSAQIYPQPQHF	TGCAGTGCGCAAATATATCCTCAGCCCCAGCATTTT
TRBV7-8	.	TRBJ2-2	many	CASSLVSGPGELFF	TGTGCCAGCAGCTTAGTATCCGGACCCGGGGAGCTGTTTTTT
TRBV28	.	TRBJ2-3	many	CASSPIGGPSTDTQYF	TGTGCCAGCAGTCCAATCGGAGGGCCAAGCACAGATACGCAGTATTTT
TRBV7-2	.	TRBJ2-3	many	CASSLGIGRDTDTQYF	TGTGCCAGCAGCTTGGGGATTGGCAGGGACACAGATACGCAGTATTTT
TRBV25-1	.	TRBJ1-2	many	CASSQGYGYTF	TGTGCCAGCAGCCAGGGGTATGGCTACACCTTC
TRBV6-2/TRBV6-3	.	TRBJ1-5	.	CASSYSDQRSQPQHF	TGTGCCAGCAGTTATTCCGACCAGAGGAGTCAGCCCCAGCATTTT
TRBV6-5	.	TRBJ1-2	few	CASSLTSNFNYGYTF	TGTGCCAGCTCTCTCACCTCCAACTTTAACTATGGCTACACCTTC
TRBV6-5	TRBD2	TRBJ2-2	.	CASSFLAGGKTGELFF	TGTGCCAGCAGTTTCTTAGCGGGAGGGAAGACCGGGGAGCTGTTTTTT
TRBV28	.	TRBJ1-1	few	CASSTLRGEAFF	TGTGCCAGCAGTACCCTTAGGGGGGAAGCTTTCTTT
TRBV2	TRBD2	TRBJ2-7	.	CASRGLALYEQYF	TGTGCCAGCAGAGGACTAGCTCTGTACGAGCAGTACTTC
TRBV6-6	.	TRBJ2-6	.	CASTSYSGANVLTF	TGTGCCAGCACCTCATACTCTGGGGCCAACGTCCTGACTTTC
TRBV6-6	.	TRBJ2-1	.	CASSYAQGSYNEQFF	TGTGCCAGCAGTTACGCGCAGGGATCATACAATGAGCAGTTCTTC
TRBV28	.	TRBJ2-4	.	CASSLYSGAKNIQYF	TGTGCCAGCAGTTTATACTCGGGAGCCAAAAACATTCAGTACTTC
TRBV24-1	.	TRBJ1-6	few	CATSATGTPLHF	TGTGCCACCAGCGCGACGGGGACACCCCTCCACTTT
TRBV5-1	.	TRBJ1-2	.	CASSSVSTGYYGYTF	TGCGCCAGCAGCTCCGTCTCGACAGGATACTATGGCTACACCTTC
TRBV29-1	TRBD1	TRBJ1-2	many	CSVYNLGQGLWGYTF	TGCAGCGTGTATAATCTGGGACAGGGATTGTGGGGCTACACCTTC
TRBV28	TRBD1	TRBJ1-3	.	CATLTGAGNTVYF	TGTGCCACCCTGACAGGGGCTGGAAACACCGTATATTTT
TRBV6-2/TRBV6-3	TRBD2	TRBJ2-1	many	CASTSSGGMNEQFF	TGTGCCAGCACTTCCAGCGGGGGGATGAATGAGCAGTTCTTC
TRBV29-1	TRBD2	TRBJ2-5	many	CSVADGRGTQYF	TGCAGCGTTGCTGATGGGAGGGGCACCCAGTACTTC
TRBV28	TRBD1	TRBJ2-1	few	CASSSLQGARREQFF	TGTGCCAGCAGTTCCTTACAGGGGGCGAGACGTGAGCAGTTCTTC
TRBV11-3	TRBD2	TRBJ2-1	many	CASSLLAGGYNEQFF	TGTGCCAGCAGCCTCCTAGCGGGAGGGTACAATGAGCAGTTCTTC
TRBV29-1	TRBD2	TRBJ2-3	many	CSVVGGGGPTDTQYF	TGCAGCGTTGTGGGGGGGGGAGGGCCCACAGATACGCAGTATTTT
TRBV28	.	TRBJ1-3	.	CASSFRGNSGNTIYF	TGTGCCAGCAGTTTCCGGGGTAACTCTGGAAACACCATATATTTT
TRBV5-1	.	TRBJ2-2	few	CASSLPDTANTGELFF	TGCGCCAGCAGCTTACCGGACACCGCGAACACCGGGGAGCTGTTTTTT
TRBV30	.	TRBJ2-1	many	CAWGHNEQFF	TGTGCCTGGGGCCACAATGAGCAGTTCTTC
TRBV29-1	.	TRBJ1-1	many	CSVERGEAFF	TGCAGCGTTGAAAGGGGTGAAGCTTTCTTT
TRBV7-9	.	TRBJ2-1	many	CASSFLGEQFF	TGTGCCAGCAGCTTTCTAGGTGAGCAGTTCTTC
TRBV28	.	TRBJ1-2	few	CASSSPEAFIYGYTF	TGTGCCAGCAGTTCCCCCGAAGCTTTCATCTATGGCTACACCTTC
TRBV7-9	TRBD1	TRBJ2-6	.	CASTSRGQASPSLLSGANVLTF	TGTGCCAGCACCTCTAGGGGACAGGCCTCTCCATCCCTCCTCTCTGGGGCCAACGTCCTGACTTTC
TRBV30	TRBD1	TRBJ2-1	many	CAWSVTGTTYNEQFF	TGTGCCTGGAGTGTGACAGGGACCACCTACAATGAGCAGTTCTTC
TRBV20-1	.	TRBJ2-1	many	CSASRSSYNEQFF	TGCAGTGCTAGTAGAAGCTCCTACAATGAGCAGTTCTTC
TRBV4-2	TRBD2	TRBJ2-7	few	CASSQLSTSAIYEQYF	TGTGCCAGCAGCCAACTCTCGACTAGCGCAATATACGAGCAGTACTTC
TRBV7-3	.	TRBJ1-5	many	CASSLTTGQPQHF	TGTGCCAGCAGCTTAACTACGGGGCAGCCCCAGCATTTT
TRBV2	TRBD1	TRBJ1-1	.	CASSLRGRDTEAFF	TGTGCCAGCAGTCTAAGGGGGCGCGACACTGAAGCTTTCTTT